The present entry profiles one T cell receptor (beta chain) with its context. The specificity of this receptor is unknown. No per-base quality is available; no much larger clone lies one base away. This sample was taken from a study of T cells after yellow fever vaccination (dated by TCRdb to about 2019). At the level of the whole study: The SMART-Seq v4 Ultra Low Input RNA kit was used to prepare libraries from fractions with low cell numbers. Bulk PBMC replicates and cell subsets were isolated from blood drawn at multiple timepoints before and after both primary and secondary immunization. Two healthy male donors made up the cohort, one aged 18 to 30 years and the other aged 30 to 40 years. To track T-cell clones before and after primary and booster YFV17D yellow fever vaccination, bulk TCR alpha and beta repertoires were sequenced longitudinally. What the research found in general, with its limitations: After the booster, most clones that had expanded after primary vaccination were detected again (roughly 95% of CD4 and around 88% of CD8), suggesting broad maintenance of memory. A small share of clonotypes was detected in both CD4 and CD8 compartments, with the overlap likely arising from convergent recombination. Compared with the primary T-cell response, the secondary T-cell response was faster but weaker, reaching its peak on day 5 rather than on day 15. Only a couple of donors were included in the study, so the extent to which the findings can be generalized is limited. Because abundant contaminating clonotypes from the bulk population could be contained in FACS-sorted repertoires, computational filtering was required.

The CDR3 runs 15 amino acids, cysteine and valine included. Only CDR3 DNA remains: 45 bases, in frame from the first base. V drops 1 base and J drops 0 bases, leaving 10 bases in between. According to the germline V gene, CDR1 reads MGHRA and CDR2 reads YSYEKL. TCR cDNA was synthesized by 5'RACE template switching, which introduced a universal primer site and unique molecular identifiers. Priming for cDNA synthesis came from both the TCR alpha and TCR beta constant segments. Libraries were amplified in two PCR steps, with sample barcodes and sequencing adapters added in the second step. Sequencing of the libraries was done on either Illumina HiSeq 2500 (2x100 bp) or NovaSeq (2x150 bp). The source study handled its data this way. Demultiplexing of reads and collapsing into UMI consensus sequences were performed with MIGEC, and V(D)J alignment was carried out with MiXCR. Vaccine-responding clonotypes were identified with edgeR using replicate PBMC samples, with FDR below 0.01 and a log2 fold change above 5 up to day 15 being required. Each bulk clonotype was labeled CD4 or CD8 based on which sequenced repertoire, CD4 or CD8, contained the clonotype at higher abundance. In TCRdb, the public reads were trimmed at Q25 with fastp and aligned with MiXCR, with productive beta chains retained. Records with the same CDR3 protein are collapsed into one entry carrying the most frequent genes and DNA. In this record, the V and J calls reflect TCRdb's handling and not the investigators' own analysis. The sample has approximately 70,000 distinct CDR3 sequences on record, less than 8.5% of them singletons. About 40% of the sample goes to the ten largest clones.

What the treatment or condition label conveys for this sample: live attenuated yellow fever vaccine strain. A standard Ficoll-Paque protocol was used to isolate PBMCs from peripheral blood. Dynabeads CD4 and CD8 positive selection kits were used to isolate the CD4 and CD8 T-cell fractions. RNA was extracted with TriZol from bulk PBMCs, CD4 and CD8 fractions, and dextramer-positive and dextramer-negative fractions. Here the chain combines TRBV4-1 and TRBJ2-7; the D gene remains uncertain. The source was CD8+ T cells sorted from PBMCs, collected about 41 days after the first yellow fever vaccination. The clonotype comes from a man aged 18 to 35 who received the YFV17D yellow fever vaccine. The DNA sequence reads TGCGCCAGCAGCCAAGGCATTTCGGGCTCCTACGAGCAGTACGTC. Its protein product is CASSQGISGSYEQYV.